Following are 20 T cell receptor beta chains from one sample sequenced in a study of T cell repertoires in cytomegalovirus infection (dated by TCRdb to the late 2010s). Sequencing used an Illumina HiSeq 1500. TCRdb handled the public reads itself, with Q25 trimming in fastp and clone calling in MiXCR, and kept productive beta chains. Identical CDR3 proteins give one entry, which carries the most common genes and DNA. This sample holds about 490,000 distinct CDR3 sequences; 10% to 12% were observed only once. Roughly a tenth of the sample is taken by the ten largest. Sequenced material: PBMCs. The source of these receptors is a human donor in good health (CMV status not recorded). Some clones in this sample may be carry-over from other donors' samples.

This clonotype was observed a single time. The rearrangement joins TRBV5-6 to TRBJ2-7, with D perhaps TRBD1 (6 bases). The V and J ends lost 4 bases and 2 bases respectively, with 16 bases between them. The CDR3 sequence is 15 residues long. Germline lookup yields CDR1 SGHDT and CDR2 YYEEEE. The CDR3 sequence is CASSPLGRGPYEQYF. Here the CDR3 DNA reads TGTGCCAGCAGCCCTTTGGGCAGGGGCCCCTACGAGCAGTACTTC.

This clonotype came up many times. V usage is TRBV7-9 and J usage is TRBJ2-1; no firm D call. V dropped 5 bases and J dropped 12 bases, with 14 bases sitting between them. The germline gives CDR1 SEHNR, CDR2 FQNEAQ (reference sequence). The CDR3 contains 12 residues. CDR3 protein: CASSLDWYGQFF. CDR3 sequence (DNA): TGTGCCAGCAGCCTCGACTGGTATGGGCAGTTCTTC.

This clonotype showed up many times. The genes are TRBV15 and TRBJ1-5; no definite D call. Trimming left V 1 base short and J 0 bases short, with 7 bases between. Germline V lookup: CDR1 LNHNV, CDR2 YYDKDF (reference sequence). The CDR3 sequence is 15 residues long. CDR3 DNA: TGTGCCACCAGCAGAGTGGGGTATAGCAATCAGCCCCAGCATTTT. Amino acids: CATSRVGYSNQPQHF.

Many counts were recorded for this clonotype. CDR3 nucleotide sequence: TGTGCCAGCAGCTTAGTGGCAGTGCCTCTGACCGATACGCAGTATTTT. Its translation is CASSLVAVPLTDTQYF. This rearrangement joins TRBV7-8 to TRBJ2-3; D call uncertain. V shed 1 base and J shed 6 bases, with 17 bases lying between them. This CDR3 is 16 amino acids long. Germline-derived CDR1 and CDR2 are SGHVS and FQNEAQ. Supplemented by reference TRBV7-8 and TRBJ2-3, the full variable domain reads GAGVSQSPRYKVAKRGQDVALRCDPISGHVSLFWYQQALGQGPEFLTYFQNEAQLDKSGLPSDRFFAERPEGSVSTLKIQRTQQEDSAVYLCASSLVAVPLTDTQYFGPGTRLTVL.

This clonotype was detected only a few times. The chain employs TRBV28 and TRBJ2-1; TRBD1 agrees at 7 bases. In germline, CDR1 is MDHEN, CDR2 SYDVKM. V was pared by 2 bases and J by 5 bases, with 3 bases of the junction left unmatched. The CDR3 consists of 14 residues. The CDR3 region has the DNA TGTGCCAGCAGTTTAACAGGGGACCACAATGAGCAGTTCTTC. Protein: CASSLTGDHNEQFF.

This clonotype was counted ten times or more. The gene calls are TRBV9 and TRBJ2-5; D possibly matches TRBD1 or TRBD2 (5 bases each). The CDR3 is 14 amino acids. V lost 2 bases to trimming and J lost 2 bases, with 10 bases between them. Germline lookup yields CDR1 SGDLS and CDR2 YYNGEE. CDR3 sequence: CASSVGRSQETQYF. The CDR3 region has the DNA TGTGCCAGCAGCGTGGGACGGAGTCAAGAGACCCAGTACTTC.

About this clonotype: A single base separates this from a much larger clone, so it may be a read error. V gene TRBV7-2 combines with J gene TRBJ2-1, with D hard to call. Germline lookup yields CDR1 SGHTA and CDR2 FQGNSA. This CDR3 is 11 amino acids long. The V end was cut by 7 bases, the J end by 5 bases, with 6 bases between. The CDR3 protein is CASKIHNEQFF. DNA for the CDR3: TGTGCCAGCAAGATACACAATGAGCAGTTCTTC.

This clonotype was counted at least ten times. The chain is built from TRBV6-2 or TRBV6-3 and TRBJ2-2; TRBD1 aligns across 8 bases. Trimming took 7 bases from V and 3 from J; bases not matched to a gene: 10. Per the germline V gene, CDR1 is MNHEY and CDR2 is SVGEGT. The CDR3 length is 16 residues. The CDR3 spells CASTHGQGADTGELFF. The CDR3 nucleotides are TGTGCCAGCACCCATGGGCAGGGGGCGGACACCGGGGAGCTGTTTTTT.

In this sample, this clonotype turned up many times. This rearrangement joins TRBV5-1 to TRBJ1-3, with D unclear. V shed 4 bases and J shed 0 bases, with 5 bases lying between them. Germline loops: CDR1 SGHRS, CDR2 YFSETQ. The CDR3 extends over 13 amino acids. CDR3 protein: CASSVSSGNTIYF. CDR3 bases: TGCGCCAGCAGCGTCAGCTCTGGAAACACCATATATTTT.

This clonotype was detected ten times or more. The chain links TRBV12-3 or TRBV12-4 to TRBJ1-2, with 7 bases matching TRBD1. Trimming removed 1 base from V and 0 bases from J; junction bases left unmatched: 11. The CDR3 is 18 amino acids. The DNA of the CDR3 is TGTGCCAGCAGTTTAGGTAGACAGGGACTCAACCCTAACTATGGCTACACCTTC. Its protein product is CASSLGRQGLNPNYGYTF.

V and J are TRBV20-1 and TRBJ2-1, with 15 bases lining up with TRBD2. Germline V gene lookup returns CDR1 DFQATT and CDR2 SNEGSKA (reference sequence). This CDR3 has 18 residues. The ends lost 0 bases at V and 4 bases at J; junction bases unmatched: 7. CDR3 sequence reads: CSARDPHGLAGGYNEQFF. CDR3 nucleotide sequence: TGCAGTGCTAGAGATCCACACGGACTAGCGGGAGGGTACAATGAGCAGTTCTTC.

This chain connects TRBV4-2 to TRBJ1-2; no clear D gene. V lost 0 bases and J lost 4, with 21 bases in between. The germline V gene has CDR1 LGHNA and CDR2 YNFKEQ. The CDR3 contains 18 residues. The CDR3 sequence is CASSQDPGSTLTGYGYTF. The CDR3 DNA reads TGTGCCAGCAGCCAAGATCCGGGCTCCACCCTTACGGGCTATGGCTACACCTTC.

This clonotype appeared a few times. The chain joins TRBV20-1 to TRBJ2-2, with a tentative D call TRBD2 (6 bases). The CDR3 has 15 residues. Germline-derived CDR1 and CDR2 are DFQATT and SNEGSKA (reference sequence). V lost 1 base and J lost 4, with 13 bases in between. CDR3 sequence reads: CSARVEGGGTGELFF. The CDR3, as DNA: TGCAGTGCTAGAGTGGAGGGAGGCGGCACCGGGGAGCTGTTTTTT.

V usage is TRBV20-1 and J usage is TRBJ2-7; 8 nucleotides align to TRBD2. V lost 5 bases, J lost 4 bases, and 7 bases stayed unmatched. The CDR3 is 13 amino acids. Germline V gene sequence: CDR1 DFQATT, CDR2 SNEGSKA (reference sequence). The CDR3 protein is CSAPRSGNYEQYF. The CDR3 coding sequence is TGCAGTGCTCCCCGTAGCGGGAATTACGAGCAGTACTTC.

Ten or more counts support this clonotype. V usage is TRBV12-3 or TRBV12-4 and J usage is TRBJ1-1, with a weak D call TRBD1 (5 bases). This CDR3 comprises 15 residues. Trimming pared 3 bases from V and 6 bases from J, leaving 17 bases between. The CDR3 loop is CASSFEIFWGAEAFF. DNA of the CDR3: TGTGCCAGCAGTTTTGAGATTTTCTGGGGGGCTGAAGCTTTCTTT.

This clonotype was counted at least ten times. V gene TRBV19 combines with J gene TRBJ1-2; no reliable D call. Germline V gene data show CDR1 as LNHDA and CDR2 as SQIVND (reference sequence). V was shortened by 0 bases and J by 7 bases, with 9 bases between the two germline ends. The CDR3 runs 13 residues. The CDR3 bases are TGTGCCAGTAGTATAGATGGATCCGGTGGCTACACCTTC. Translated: CASSIDGSGGYTF.

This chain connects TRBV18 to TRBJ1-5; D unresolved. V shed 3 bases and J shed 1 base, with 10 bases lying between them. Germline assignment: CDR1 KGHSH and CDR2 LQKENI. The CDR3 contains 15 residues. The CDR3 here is CASSPLDGSNQPQHF. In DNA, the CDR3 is TGTGCCAGCTCACCTCTGGACGGAAGCAATCAGCCCCAGCATTTT.

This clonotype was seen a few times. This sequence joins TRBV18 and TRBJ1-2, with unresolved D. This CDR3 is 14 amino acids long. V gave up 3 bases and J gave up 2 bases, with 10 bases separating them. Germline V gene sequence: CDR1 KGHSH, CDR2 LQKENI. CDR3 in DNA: TGTGCCAGCTCACCTCGTCGGGAAAACTATGGCTACACCTTC. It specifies CASSPRRENYGYTF.

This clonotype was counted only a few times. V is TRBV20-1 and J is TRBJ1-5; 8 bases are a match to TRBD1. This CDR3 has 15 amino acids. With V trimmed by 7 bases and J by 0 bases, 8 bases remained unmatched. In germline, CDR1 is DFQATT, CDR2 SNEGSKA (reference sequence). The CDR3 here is CSVGQGPYSNQPQHF. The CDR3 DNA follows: TGCAGTGTCGGACAGGGACCATATAGCAATCAGCCCCAGCATTTT.

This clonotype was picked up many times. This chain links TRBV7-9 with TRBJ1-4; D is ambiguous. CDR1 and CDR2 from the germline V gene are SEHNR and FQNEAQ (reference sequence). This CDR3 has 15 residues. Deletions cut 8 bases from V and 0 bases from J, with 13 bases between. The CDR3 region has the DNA TGTGCCAGCCAAAAAACGGGTGCAACTAATGAAAAACTGTTTTTT. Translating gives CASQKTGATNEKLFF.